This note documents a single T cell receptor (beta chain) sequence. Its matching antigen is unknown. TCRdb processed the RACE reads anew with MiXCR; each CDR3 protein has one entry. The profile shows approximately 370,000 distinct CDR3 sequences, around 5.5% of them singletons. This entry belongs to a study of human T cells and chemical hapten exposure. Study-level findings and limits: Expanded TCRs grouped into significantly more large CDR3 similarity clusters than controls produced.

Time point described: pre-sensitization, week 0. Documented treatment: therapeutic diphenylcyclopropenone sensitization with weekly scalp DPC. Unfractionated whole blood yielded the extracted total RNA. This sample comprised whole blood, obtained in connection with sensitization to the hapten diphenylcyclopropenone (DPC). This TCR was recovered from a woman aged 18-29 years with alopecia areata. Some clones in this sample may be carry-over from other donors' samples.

The CDR3 nucleotides read TGCAGTGCTAGGGGGGGCGGCACTGAAGCTTTCTTT. Protein: CSARGGGTEAFF. V and J are TRBV20-1 and TRBJ1-1; D may be TRBD1 (6 bases). Per the germline V gene, CDR1 is DFQATT and CDR2 is SNEGSKA (reference sequence). V was trimmed by 3 bases and J by 4 bases, leaving 9 bases between them. The CDR3 totals 12 residues.